The text below deals with one T cell receptor (beta chain). What it binds is unknown. The source of the sample is a study of PD-1 blockade in classical Hodgkin lymphoma. Whole-study results and caveats: Patients with a complete response exhibited baseline diversity comparable to newly diagnosed patients. While CD8+ TCR diversity did not rise significantly by C4D1, CD4+ TCR diversity did.

V dropped 6 bases and J dropped 0; count of bases not matched to a gene: 8. The CDR3 consists of 16 residues. Per germline, CDR1 ENHRY and CDR2 SYGVKD. The repertoire was sequenced with immunoSEQ multiplex PCR; TCRdb's copy has only in-frame clones and lacks some. This sample has tens of thousands of clones, with 90% found just once. Time point here: cycle 4 day 1 (C4D1), after less than seven weeks of nivolumab. Relapse after autologous stem cell transplantation occurred in every patient, and brentuximab vedotin exposure varied. The TCR comes from a human donor with classical Hodgkin lymphoma. This sample comprised peripheral blood mononuclear cells (PBMCs), obtained before the fourth cycle of nivolumab. The V call is TRBV10-3, the J call TRBJ2-3; 8 nucleotides match TRBD2. The CDR3 bases are TGTGCCATCAGGAGTCGAGCGGGGGAGAGCACAGATACGCAGTATTTT. This codes for CAIRSRAGESTDTQYF.